This TCR beta chain is from a study of T cell repertoires in cytomegalovirus infection (dated by TCRdb to the late 2010s). In the study overall: Donor HLA type was relevant to the analysis, because carriage of CMV infection together with the matching HLA type was indicated by public TCR beta signatures.

The sequencer listed for this sample is Illumina HiSeq 1500. The public reads were quality trimmed at Q25 with fastp and then assembled into clones with MiXCR by TCRdb, keeping productive beta chains. Entries are consolidated by CDR3 protein sequence, retaining the most common genes and DNA. The sample data list 350,000 to 450,000 distinct CDR3 sequences, and 15% to 20% of these were observed just once. Jointly, the top ten make up 8.7% of the sample. Findings and caveats that apply to the study as a whole: The ex vivo response was dominated by HLA-C-restricted CMV-specific TCR beta clonotypes, which also provided the single most frequent clonotype in two of eight donors. Carriers of CMV infection plus the relevant HLA type were discriminated by the cumulative frequency of public TCR beta family members in the study cohort and in an independent roughly 370-donor cohort.

Of note for this clonotype: The antigen it recognizes is unknown. The sample holds no much larger clone one base away, and base qualities are not on file.

CDR1 MNHNY and CDR2 SVGAGI were looked up in the germline V gene (reference sequence). V and J lose 2 bases and 10 bases, and a span of 8 bases separates them. The CDR3 contains 11 residues, cysteine and phenylalanine counted. The DNA shown is the 33-base CDR3, in frame from base 1. Specimen: PBMCs. The sequence was collected from a human donor in good health (CMV status not recorded). Some clones in this sample may be carry-over from other donors' samples. The rearranged chain carries TRBV6-6 and TRBJ1-1; the best D guess is TRBD1, with 6 bases matching. The nucleotide sequence reads TGTGCCAGCAGTTACGGGGGGCTAGCTTTCTTT. This yields the protein CASSYGGLAFF.